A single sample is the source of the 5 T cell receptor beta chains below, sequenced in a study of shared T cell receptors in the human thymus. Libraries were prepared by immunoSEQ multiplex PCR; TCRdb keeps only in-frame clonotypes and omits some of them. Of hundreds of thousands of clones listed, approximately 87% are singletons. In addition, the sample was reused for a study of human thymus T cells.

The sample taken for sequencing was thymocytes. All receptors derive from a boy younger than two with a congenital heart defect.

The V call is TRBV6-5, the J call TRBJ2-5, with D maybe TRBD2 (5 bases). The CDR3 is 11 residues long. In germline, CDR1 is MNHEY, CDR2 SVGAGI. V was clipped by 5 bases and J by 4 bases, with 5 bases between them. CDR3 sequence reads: CASSAGETQYF. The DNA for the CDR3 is TGTGCCAGCAGTGCGGGAGAGACCCAGTACTTC.

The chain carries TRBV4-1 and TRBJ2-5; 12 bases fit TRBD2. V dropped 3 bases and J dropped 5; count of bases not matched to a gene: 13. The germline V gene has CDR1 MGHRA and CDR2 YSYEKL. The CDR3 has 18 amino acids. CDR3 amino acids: CASSHLGLAGRVGETQYF. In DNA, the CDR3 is TGCGCCAGCAGCCACCTAGGACTAGCGGGGCGTGTGGGGGAGACCCAGTACTTC.

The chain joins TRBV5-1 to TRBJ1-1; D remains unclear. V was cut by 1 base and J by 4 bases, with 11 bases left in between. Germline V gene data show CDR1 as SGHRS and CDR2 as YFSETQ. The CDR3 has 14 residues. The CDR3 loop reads CASSLNPGSTEAFF. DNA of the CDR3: TGCGCCAGCAGCTTGAACCCGGGGAGCACTGAAGCTTTCTTT.

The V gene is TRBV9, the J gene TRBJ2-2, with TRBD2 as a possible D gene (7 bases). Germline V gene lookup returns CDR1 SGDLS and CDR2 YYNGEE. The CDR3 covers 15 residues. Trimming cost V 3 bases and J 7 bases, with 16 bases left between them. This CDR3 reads CASSAPGGRGGELFF. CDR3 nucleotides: TGTGCCAGCAGCGCCCCCGGGGGGCGGGGCGGGGAGCTGTTTTTT.

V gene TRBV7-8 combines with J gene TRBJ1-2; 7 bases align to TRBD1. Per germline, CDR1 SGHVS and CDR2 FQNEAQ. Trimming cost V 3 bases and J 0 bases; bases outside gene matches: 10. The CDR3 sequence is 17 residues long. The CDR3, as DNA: TGTGCCAGCAGCTTCGGGGGACAGTTAGGCACTAACTATGGCTACACCTTC. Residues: CASSFGGQLGTNYGYTF.